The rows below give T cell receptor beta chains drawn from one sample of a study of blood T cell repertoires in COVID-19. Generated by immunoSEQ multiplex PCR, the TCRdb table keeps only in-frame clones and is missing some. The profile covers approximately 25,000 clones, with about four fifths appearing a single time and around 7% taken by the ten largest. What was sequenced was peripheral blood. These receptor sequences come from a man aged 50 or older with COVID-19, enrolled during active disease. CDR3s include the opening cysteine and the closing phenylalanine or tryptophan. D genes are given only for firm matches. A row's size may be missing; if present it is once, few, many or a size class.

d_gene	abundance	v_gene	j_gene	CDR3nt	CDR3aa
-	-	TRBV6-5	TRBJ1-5	TGTGCCAGCAAGGCGGGTGGTGGGGACAATCAGCCCCAGCATTTT	CASKAGGGDNQPQHF
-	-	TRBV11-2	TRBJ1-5	TGTGCCAGCAGCTTATCAGACAACAATCAGCCCCAGCATTTT	CASSLSDNNQPQHF
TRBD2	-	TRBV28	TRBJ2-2	TGTGCCAGCAGTTTAAGGAGCGGGGGGGCCCGGGAGCTGTTTTTT	CASSLRSGGARELFF
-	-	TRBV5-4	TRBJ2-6	TGTGCCAGCAGCTTGGGTACTGGGGCCAACGTCCTGACTTTC	CASSLGTGANVLTF
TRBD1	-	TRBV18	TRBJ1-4	TGTGCCAGCTCACCGGGACAGGGGCGTGAAAAACTGTTTTTT	CASSPGQGREKLFF
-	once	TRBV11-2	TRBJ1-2	TGTGCCAGCAGCTTAGATGGGGGGACCCATGGCTACACCTTC	CASSLDGGTHGYTF
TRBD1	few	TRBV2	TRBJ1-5	TGTGCCAGCCTGGGACAGGGAAATCAGCCCCAGCATTTT	CASLGQGNQPQHF
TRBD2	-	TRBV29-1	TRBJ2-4	TGCAGCGTTGAAGGCTTGGGTGGTAGCGGGAACCCCATTCAGTACTTC	CSVEGLGGSGNPIQYF
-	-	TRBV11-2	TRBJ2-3	TGTGCCAGCAGCTTAGGTAGGGGCCCAGATACGCAGTATTTT	CASSLGRGPDTQYF
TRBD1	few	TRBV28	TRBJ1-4	TGTGCCAGCAGTGAACAGGGGCCGATTGAAAAACTGTTTTTT	CASSEQGPIEKLFF
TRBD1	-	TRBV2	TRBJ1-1	TGTGCCAGCAGCCTGGGACAGGGTGAATCGGCGGAGGCTTTCTTT	CASSLGQGESAEAFF